Many counts were recorded for the clone carrying this T cell receptor (beta chain). Its antigen is undetermined. This specimen belongs to a study of T cells in Graves' hyperthyroidism and ophthalmopathy. For Graves' hyperthyroidism to be stable, ophthalmopathy could not progress within 18 months. Study findings and constraints: Model output signaled ophthalmopathy a median about 6.3 months ahead of onset. Blood held most thyroid clonotypes expanded above 0.001 frequency.

The TCR beta CDR3 regions underwent amplification using RNA transcripts as the source. The study used the HTBI primer set for a first-round RT-PCR of the TCR CDR3. TCRdb re-called the multiplex PCR reads through MiXCR, storing one row per CDR3 protein. The sample has hundreds of thousands of distinct CDR3 sequences; around 15% are singletons. The CDR3 is 16 residues long. Germline V gives CDR1 SGHRS, CDR2 YFSETQ. V was cut by 3 bases and J by 4 bases, with 20 bases left in between. The clonotype was recovered from a woman aged 25 to 39 with Graves' hyperthyroidism. Sequencing used blood. The chain has TRBV5-1 and TRBJ2-7; D is ambiguous. CDR3 protein: CASSSNRASNYYEQYF. The CDR3 nucleotides are TGCGCCAGCAGCTCCAACCGTGCATCTAACTATTACGAGCAGTACTTC.